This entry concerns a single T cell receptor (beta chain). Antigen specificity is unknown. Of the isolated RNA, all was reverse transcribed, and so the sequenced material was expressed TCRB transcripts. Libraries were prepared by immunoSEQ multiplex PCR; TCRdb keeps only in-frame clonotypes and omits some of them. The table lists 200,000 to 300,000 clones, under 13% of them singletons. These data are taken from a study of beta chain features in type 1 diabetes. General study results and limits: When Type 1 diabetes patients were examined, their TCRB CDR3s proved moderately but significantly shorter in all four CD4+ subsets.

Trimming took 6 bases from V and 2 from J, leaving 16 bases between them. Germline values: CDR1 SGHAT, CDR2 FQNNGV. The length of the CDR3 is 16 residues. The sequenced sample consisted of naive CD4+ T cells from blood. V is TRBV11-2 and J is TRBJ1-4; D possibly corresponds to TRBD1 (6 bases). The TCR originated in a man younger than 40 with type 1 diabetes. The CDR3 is CASSFDRRSTNEKLFF. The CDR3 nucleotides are TGTGCCAGCAGTTTTGACAGGAGGTCGACTAATGAAAAACTGTTTTTT.